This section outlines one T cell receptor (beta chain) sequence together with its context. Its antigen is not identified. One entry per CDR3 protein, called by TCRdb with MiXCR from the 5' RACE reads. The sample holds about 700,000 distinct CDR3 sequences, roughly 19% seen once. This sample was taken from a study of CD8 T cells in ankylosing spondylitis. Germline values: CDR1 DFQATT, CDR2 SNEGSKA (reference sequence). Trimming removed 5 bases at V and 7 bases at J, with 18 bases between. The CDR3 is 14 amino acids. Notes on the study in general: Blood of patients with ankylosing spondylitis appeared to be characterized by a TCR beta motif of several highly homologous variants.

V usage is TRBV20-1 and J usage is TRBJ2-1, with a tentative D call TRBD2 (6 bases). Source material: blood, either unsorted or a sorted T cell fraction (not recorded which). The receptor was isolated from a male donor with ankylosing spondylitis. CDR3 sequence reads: CSARVPGEDNEQFF. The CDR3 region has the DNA TGCAGTGCTCGTGTCCCGGGAGAGGATAATGAGCAGTTCTTC.